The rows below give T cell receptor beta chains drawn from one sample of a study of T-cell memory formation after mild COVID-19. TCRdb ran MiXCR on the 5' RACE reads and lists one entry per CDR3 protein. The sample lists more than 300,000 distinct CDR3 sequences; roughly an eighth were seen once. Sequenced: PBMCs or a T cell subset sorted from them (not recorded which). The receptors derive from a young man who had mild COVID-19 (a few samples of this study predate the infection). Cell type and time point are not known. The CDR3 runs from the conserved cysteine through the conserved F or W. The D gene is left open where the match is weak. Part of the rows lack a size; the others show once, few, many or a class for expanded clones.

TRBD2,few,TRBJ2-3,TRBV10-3,CAIRLAGGHTDTQYF,TGTGCCATCAGACTAGCGGGGGGCCACACAGATACGCAGTATTTT
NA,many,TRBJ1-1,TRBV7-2,CASSFGDTEAFF,TGTGCCAGCAGCTTTGGGGACACTGAAGCTTTCTTT
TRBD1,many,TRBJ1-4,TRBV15,CATSRDVGQGYNEKLFF,TGTGCCACCAGCAGAGATGTAGGACAGGGCTATAATGAAAAACTGTTTTTT
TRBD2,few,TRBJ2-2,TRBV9,CASSVGGAGVDTGELFF,TGTGCCAGCAGCGTAGGGGGAGCGGGGGTGGACACCGGGGAGCTGTTTTTT
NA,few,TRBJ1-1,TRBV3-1,CASSQDYITEAFF,TGTGCCAGCAGCCAAGATTATATCACTGAAGCTTTCTTT
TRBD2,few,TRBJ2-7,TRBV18,CASSPGGINEQYF,TGTGCCAGCTCACCGGGGGGGATAAACGAGCAGTACTTC
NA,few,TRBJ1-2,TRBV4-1,CASRQEPGAFYGYTF,TGCGCCAGCAGACAAGAGCCGGGGGCCTTCTATGGCTACACCTTC
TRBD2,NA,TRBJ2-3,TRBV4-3,CASSQEELAKSTDTQYF,TGCGCCAGCAGCCAAGAGGAACTAGCGAAAAGCACAGATACGCAGTATTTT
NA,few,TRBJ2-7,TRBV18,CASSATGTSYEQYF,TGTGCCAGCTCAGCTACCGGGACGTCCTACGAGCAGTACTTC
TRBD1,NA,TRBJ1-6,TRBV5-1,CASRRDSNSPLHF,TGCGCCAGCAGACGGGACAGCAATTCACCCCTCCACTTT
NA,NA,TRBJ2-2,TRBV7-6,CASSLQPGIANTGELFF,TGTGCCAGCAGCTTACAACCAGGGATCGCGAACACCGGGGAGCTGTTTTTT
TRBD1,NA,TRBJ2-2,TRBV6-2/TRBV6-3,CASSSYGQGNTGELFF,TGTGCCAGCAGCTCCTACGGACAGGGGAACACCGGGGAGCTGTTTTTT
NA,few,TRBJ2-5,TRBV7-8,CASSLRRGIRQETQYF,TGTGCCAGCAGCTTGAGACGCGGGATTCGGCAAGAGACCCAGTACTTC
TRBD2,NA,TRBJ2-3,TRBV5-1,CASSPRRTSGGTRDTQYF,TGCGCCAGCAGCCCCCGGAGGACTAGCGGGGGTACGAGAGATACGCAGTATTTT
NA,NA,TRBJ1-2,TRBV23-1,CASLKGRFNYGYTF,TGCGCCAGCCTTAAGGGCAGATTTAACTATGGCTACACCTTC
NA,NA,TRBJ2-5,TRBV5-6,CASSDSGTLYF,TGTGCCAGCAGCGATTCCGGGACCCTCTACTTC
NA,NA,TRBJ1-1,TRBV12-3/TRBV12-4,CASTLGEEERAFF,TGTGCCAGCACTCTAGGGGAGGAGGAGCGGGCTTTCTTT
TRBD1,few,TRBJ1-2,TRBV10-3,CAISDVRQGSYGYTF,TGTGCCATCAGTGACGTTCGACAGGGGAGCTATGGCTACACCTTC
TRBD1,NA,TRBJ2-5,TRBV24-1,CATRGTGGETQYF,TGTGCCACCCGGGGGACAGGGGGAGAGACCCAGTACTTC
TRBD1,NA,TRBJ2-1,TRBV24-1,CATSDPRTGGLEQFF,TGTGCCACCAGTGACCCTAGGACAGGGGGTCTTGAGCAGTTCTTC
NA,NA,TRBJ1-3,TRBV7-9,CASSLAENTIYF,TGTGCCAGCAGCTTAGCGGAAAACACCATATATTTT
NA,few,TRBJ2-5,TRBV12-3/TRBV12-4,CASSSPRGETQYF,TGTGCCAGCAGTTCCCCCCGGGGAGAGACCCAGTACTTC
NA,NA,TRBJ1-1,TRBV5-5,CASSSGTGPNTEAFF,TGTGCCAGCAGCTCTGGGACCGGACCTAACACTGAAGCTTTCTTT
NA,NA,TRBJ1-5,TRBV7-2,CASSPPGGAQPQHF,TGTGCCAGCAGCCCACCGGGGGGGGCTCAGCCCCAGCATTTT
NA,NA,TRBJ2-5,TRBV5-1,CASTVDEETQYF,TGCGCCAGCACCGTAGATGAAGAGACCCAGTACTTC
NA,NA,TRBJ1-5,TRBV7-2,CASSRRQSVSNQPQHF,TGTGCCAGCAGCCGCCGACAGTCCGTCAGCAATCAGCCCCAGCATTTT
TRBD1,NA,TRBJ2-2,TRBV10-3,CAISYRGRNTGELFF,TGTGCCATCAGTTACAGGGGGCGTAACACCGGGGAGCTGTTTTTT
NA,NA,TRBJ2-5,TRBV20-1,CSPRGETQYF,TGCAGTCCAAGGGGGGAGACCCAGTACTTC
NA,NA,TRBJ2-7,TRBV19,CASSIASEQYF,TGTGCCAGTAGTATAGCGTCCGAGCAGTACTTC
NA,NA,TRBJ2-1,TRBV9,CASSEDWNYNEQFF,TGTGCCAGCAGCGAAGACTGGAACTACAATGAGCAGTTCTTC
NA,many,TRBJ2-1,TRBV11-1,CASSLASGGSYNEQFF,TGTGCCAGCAGCTTAGCGTCAGGGGGGTCCTACAATGAGCAGTTCTTC
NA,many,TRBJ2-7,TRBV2,CASKGIVFYEQYF,TGTGCCAGCAAGGGGATTGTATTTTACGAGCAGTACTTC
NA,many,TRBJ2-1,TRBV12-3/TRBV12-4,CASSGYNEQFF,TGTGCCAGCAGCGGATACAATGAGCAGTTCTTC
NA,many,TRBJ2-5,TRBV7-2,CASSLDLNIVEHGTQYF,TGTGCCAGCAGCTTAGACCTAAATATAGTGGAACACGGGACCCAGTACTTC
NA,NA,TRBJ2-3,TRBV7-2,CASSLQSGGSSTDTQYF,TGTGCCAGCAGCTTACAGTCGGGGGGCTCTAGCACAGATACGCAGTATTTT
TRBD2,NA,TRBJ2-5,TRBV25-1,CASSDNVRGTSVIPSNF,TGTGCCAGCAGTGATAACGTCCGTGGGACTAGCGTTATTCCCTCTAACTTC